Included here is one T cell receptor beta chain sequence, with context. The antigen remains unidentified. This specimen belongs to a study of lymphopenia after photon versus proton radiotherapy. Whole-study results and caveats: Photon-treated patients lost naive T cells and TCR diversity; proton-treated stayed stable.

The V gene lost 6 bases and the J gene lost 6 bases, with 12 bases spanning the gap. This CDR3 contains 14 residues. Germline values: CDR1 MDHEN, CDR2 SYDVKM. Profiled with immunoSEQ multiplex PCR; TCRdb holds only in-frame clones, not every one. Among 7,000 to 9,000 clones listed, just over 85% were seen once. Sequenced material: peripheral blood, taken from a patient treated with photon-based radiotherapy. V usage is TRBV28 and J usage is TRBJ1-6, with TRBD1 as a possible D gene (6 bases). This sequence originates from an elderly man with cholangiocarcinoma. The DNA for the CDR3 is TGTGCCAGCAGGGACAGCACGGGTAATTCACCCCTCCACTTT. Translation gives CASRDSTGNSPLHF.